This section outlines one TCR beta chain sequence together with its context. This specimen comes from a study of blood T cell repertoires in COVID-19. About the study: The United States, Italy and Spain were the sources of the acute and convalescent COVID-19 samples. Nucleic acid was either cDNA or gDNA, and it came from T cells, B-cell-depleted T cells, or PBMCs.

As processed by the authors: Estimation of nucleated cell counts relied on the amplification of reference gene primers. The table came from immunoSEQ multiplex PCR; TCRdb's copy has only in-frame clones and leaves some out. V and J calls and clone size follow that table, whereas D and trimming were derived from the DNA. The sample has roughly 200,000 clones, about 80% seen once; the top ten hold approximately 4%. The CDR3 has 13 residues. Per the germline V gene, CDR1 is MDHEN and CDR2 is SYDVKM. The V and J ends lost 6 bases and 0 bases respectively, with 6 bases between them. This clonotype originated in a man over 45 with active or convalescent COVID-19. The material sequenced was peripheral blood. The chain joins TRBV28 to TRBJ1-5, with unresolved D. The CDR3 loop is CASSVYSNQPQHF. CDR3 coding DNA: TGTGCCAGCAGCGTATATAGCAATCAGCCCCAGCATTTT.